Here is one T cell receptor (beta chain) with its context. Profiled with immunoSEQ multiplex PCR; TCRdb holds only in-frame clones, not every one. The sample lists 160,000 or so clones, around nine tenths occurring once. The data originate from a study of blood T cell repertoires in COVID-19. As for the study in general: T cells, B-cell-depleted T cells, or PBMCs supplied cDNA or gDNA.

The sequencing input was peripheral blood. This receptor was obtained from a man in his 60s with active or convalescent COVID-19.

The CDR3 region has the DNA TGTGCCAGCAGTTATCGCGAGAACACTGAAGCTTTCTTT. Translated: CASSYRENTEAFF. The V gene is TRBV12-3 or TRBV12-4, the J gene TRBJ1-1, with D hard to call. V was cut by 4 bases and J by 1 base, with 7 bases left in between. The CDR3 runs 13 residues.